This T cell receptor beta chain emerged from a study of monozygotic twins with inflammatory bowel disease (dated by TCRdb to the late 2010s). A note on the overall study: The full study comprised 30 or so monozygotic twin pairs: nine German pairs (four IBD-concordant, five IBD-discordant) and 19 IBD-discordant Danish pairs. The search for disease-associated traits relied mainly on comparing IBD patients with their genetically identical healthy co-twins within discordant pairs. Each individual had, on average, about 151 000 unique TCRalpha sequences and 181 000 unique TCRbeta sequences available for analysis. Broader findings and caveats from the paper: Repertoire similarity did not differ between concordant and discordant twins, which could be due to limited statistical power. Different T cell subtypes could not be distinguished in the analysis. Compared with healthy twins, IBD patients shared fewer clonotypes with other individuals, and the difference was most pronounced in patients with signs of disease activity. The results gave no support for a single strong signal or clonotype linked to IBD. Measured by the inverse Simpson index, TCRbeta repertoire diversity was lower in IBD patients than in their healthy co-twins. Because patients received different immunosuppressive treatments, the repertoires may have picked up extra background noise and variability between individuals.

Concerning this clonotype: The antigen it binds to is not known.

From each donor, a roughly 2.7 ml peripheral blood sample was collected into PAXgene tubes and kept at -80 degrees C. Total RNA was isolated from whole blood with the PAXgene blood miRNA kit on an automated QIAcube, without T cell sorting. Peripheral blood from monozygotic twin pairs, either concordant or discordant for inflammatory bowel disease, underwent deep TCRalpha and TCRbeta repertoire profiling that used unique molecular barcoding. For every twin pair, smoking habits were documented, and each individual was categorised as a current, former or never smoker. The germline V gene provides CDR1 SQVTM and CDR2 ANQGSEA. The CDR3 holds 12 amino acids from the cysteine to the phenylalanine. The protein alone is recorded here. Receptor libraries were prepared by 5' RACE. The input for every TCR library was around 3.5 ug of total RNA. cDNA was synthesized with SMARTScribe reverse transcriptase in eight separate reactions per sample. Unique molecular identifiers containing a 6-nucleotide sample barcode were introduced through template switching during cDNA synthesis. Amplification of TCRalpha and TCRbeta cDNA involved two nested PCRs of approximately 16 and 9 cycles, and each PCR was followed by bead purification. Before amplification, the cDNA was treated with uracil DNA-glycosylase and purified using the QIAquick PCR purification kit. In the second PCR, Illumina TruSeq-compatible adapters and sample-specific barcodes were added. TapeStation and Qubit were used to check library quality and concentration, and around 5 ng of each library went into the pool. The pooled libraries were sequenced with 2 x 100 bp reads and custom sequencing primers on an Illumina HiSeq2500 single-index Rapid Run. In the original analysis: UMI-based consensus assembly with MiGEC version 1.2.6 was used to correct PCR and sequencing errors. MiXCR version 2.1.1 was used for V(D)J alignment, clonotype assembly and CDR3 extraction. To normalise gene usage, clonotype sharing and MAIT/NKT TCR abundance, the analysis used the top 1000, 10 000 and 20 000 clonotypes per sample. After downsampling to 27 000 UMIs, diversity was calculated as the inverse Simpson index using the vegan R package. Statistical testing used paired Mann-Whitney U tests on the discordant twin pairs and applied Benjamini-Hochberg correction for multiple testing. TCRdb reprocessed the reads into one record per CDR3 protein sequence, lacking DNA. It is TCRdb's table, rather than the study itself, that gives the V and J calls and clone size. This sample's table lists some 170,000 distinct CDR3 sequences. The ten largest clones add up to 2.4% of the sample.

The clonotype was recovered from a human donor with ulcerative colitis or Crohn's disease, or a healthy co-twin of an affected twin (not recorded which). This chain joins TRBV29-1 to TRBJ2-7. The sequenced sample consisted of blood. The CDR3 region has the sequence CSALTDPYEQYF.